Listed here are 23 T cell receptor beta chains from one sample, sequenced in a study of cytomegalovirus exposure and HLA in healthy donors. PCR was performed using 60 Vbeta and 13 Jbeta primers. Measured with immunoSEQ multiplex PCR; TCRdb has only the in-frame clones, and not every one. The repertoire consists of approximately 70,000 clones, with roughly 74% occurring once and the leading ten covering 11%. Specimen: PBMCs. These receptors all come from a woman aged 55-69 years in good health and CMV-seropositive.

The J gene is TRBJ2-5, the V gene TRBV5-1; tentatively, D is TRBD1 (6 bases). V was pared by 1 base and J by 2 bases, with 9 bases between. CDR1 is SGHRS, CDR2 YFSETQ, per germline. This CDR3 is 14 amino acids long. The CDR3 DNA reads TGCGCCAGCAGCTTGAGAGGGGGACAAGAGACCCAGTACTTC. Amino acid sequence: CASSLRGGQETQYF. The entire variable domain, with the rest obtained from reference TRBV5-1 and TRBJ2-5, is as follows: KAGVTQTPRYLIKTRGQQVTLSCSPISGHRSVSWYQQTPGQGLQFLFEYFSETQRNKGNFPGRFSGRQFSNSRSEMNVSTLELGDSALYLCASSLRGGQETQYFGPGTRLLVL.

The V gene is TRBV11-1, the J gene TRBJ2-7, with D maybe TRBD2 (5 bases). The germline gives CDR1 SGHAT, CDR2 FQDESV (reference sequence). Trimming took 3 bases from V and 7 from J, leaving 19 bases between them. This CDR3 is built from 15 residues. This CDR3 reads CASSFSPRAGEEQYF. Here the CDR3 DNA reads TGTGCCAGCAGCTTTAGCCCGAGGGCCGGGGAGGAGCAGTACTTC.

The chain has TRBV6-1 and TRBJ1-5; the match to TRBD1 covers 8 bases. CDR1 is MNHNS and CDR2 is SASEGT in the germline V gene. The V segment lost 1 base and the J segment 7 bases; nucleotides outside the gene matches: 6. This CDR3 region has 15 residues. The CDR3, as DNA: TGTGCCAGCAGTGAAGAGACAGGGGCTGGGCAGCCCCAGCATTTT. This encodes CASSEETGAGQPQHF.

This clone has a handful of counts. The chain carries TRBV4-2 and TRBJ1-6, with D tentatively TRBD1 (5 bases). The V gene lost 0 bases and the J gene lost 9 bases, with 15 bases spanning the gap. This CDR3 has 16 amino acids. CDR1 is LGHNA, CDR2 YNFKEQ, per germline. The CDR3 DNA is TGTGCCAGCAGCCAAGAGTTGGTCCAGGGACTTTCACCCCTCCACTTT. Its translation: CASSQELVQGLSPLHF.

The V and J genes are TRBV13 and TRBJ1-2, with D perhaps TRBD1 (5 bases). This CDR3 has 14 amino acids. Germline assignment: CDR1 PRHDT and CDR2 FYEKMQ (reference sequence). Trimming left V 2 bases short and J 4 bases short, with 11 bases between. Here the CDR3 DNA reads TGTGCCAGCAGCTTACCCAGGGAGGGCTATGGCTACACCTTC. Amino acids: CASSLPREGYGYTF.

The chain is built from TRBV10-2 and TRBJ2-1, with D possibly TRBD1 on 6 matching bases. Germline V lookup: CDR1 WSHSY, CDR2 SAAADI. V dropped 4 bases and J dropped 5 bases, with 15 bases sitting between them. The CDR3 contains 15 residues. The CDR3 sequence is CASSGGRLGDNEQFF. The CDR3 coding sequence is TGCGCCAGCAGTGGGGGGCGGCTAGGTGACAATGAGCAGTTCTTC.

CDR3 loop: CASSSGTGVGYTF. DNA of the CDR3: TGCGCCAGCAGCTCCGGGACAGGGGTTGGCTACACCTTC. The chain employs TRBV5-1 and TRBJ1-2, with 10 nucleotides matching TRBD1. The CDR3 loop spans 13 amino acids. V dropped 3 bases and J dropped 7; count of bases not matched to a gene: 3. Looked up from germline, CDR1 is SGHRS and CDR2 is YFSETQ.

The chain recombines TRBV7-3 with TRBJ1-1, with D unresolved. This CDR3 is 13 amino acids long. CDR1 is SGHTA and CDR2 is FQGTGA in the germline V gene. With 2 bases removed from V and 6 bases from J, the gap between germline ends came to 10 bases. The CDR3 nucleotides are TGTGCCAGCAGCTTAGGAGGGAGGGCTGAAGCTTTCTTT. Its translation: CASSLGGRAEAFF.

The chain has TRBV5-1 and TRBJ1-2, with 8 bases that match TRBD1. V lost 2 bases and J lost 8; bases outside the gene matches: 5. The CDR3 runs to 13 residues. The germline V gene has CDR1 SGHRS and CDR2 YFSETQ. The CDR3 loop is CASSFGQGYGYTF. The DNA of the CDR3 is TGCGCCAGCAGCTTCGGACAGGGTTACGGCTACACCTTC.

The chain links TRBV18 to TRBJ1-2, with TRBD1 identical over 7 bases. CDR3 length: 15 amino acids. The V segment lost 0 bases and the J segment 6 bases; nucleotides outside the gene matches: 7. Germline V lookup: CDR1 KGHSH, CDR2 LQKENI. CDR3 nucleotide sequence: TGTGCCAGCTCACCACCTACAGGGGTTGGAAATGGCTACACCTTC. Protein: CASSPPTGVGNGYTF.

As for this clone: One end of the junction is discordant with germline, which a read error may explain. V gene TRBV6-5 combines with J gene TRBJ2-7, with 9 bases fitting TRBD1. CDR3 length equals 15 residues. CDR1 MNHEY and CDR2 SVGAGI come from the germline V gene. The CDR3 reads CASSIDRGTTYAQYF. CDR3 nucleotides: TGTGCCAGCAGTATAGACAGGGGGACCACCTACGCGCAGTACTTC.

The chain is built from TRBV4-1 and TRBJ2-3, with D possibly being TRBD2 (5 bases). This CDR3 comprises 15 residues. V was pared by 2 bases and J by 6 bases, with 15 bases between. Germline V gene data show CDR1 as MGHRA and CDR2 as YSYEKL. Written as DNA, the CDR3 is TGCGCCAGCAGCCAAACGAGAGCTAGCCCTGATACGCAGTATTTT. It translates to CASSQTRASPDTQYF.

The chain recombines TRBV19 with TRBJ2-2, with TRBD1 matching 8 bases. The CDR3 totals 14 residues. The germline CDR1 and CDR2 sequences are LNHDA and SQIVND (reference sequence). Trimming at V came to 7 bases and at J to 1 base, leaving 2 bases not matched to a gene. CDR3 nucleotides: TGTGCCAGTACCGACAGGGGGAACACCGGGGAGCTGTTTTTT. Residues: CASTDRGNTGELFF.

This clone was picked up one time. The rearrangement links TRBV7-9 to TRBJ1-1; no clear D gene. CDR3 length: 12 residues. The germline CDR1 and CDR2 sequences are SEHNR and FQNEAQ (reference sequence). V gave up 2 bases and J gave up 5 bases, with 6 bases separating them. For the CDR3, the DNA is TGTGCCAGCAGCTTACCGTTGACTGAAGCTTTCTTT. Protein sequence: CASSLPLTEAFF. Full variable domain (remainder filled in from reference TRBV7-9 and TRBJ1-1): DTGVSQNPRHKITKRGQNVTFRCDPISEHNRLYWYRQTLGQGPEFLTYFQNEAQLEKSRLLSDRFSAERPKGSFSTLEIQRTEQGDSAMYLCASSLPLTEAFFGQGTRLTVV.

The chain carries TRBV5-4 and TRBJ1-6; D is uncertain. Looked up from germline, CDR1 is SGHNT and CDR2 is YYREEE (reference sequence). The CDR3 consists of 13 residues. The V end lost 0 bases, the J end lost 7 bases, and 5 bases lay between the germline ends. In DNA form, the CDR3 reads TGTGCCAGCAGCTTGGAACTAAATTCACCCCTCCACTTT. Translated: CASSLELNSPLHF.

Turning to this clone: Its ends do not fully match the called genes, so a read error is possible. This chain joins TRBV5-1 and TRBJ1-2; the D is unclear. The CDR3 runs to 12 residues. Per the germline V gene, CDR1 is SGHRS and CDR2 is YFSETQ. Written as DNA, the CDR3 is TGCGCCAGCAGCTTGAACAGAAATGGCCACACCTTC. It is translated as CASSLNRNGHTF.

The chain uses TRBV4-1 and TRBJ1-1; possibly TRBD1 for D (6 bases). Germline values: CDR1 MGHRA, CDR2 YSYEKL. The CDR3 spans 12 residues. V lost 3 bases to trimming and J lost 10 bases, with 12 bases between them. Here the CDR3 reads CASSQQTGGAFF. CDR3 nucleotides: TGCGCCAGCAGCCAGCAGACAGGAGGAGCTTTCTTT.

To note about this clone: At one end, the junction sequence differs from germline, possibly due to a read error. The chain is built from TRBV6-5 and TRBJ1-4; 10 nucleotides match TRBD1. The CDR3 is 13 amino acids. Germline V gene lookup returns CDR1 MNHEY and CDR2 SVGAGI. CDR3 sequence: CDSSWDRGQKLFF. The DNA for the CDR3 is TGTGACAGCAGTTGGGACAGGGGTCAAAAACTGTTTTTT.

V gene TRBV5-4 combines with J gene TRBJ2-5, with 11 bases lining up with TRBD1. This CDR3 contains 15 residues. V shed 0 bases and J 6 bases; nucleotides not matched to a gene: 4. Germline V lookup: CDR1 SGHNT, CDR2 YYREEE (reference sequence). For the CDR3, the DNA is TGTGCCAGCAGCTTGGGCGGGACAGGGGGAAAGACCCAGTACTTC. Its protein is CASSLGGTGGKTQYF.

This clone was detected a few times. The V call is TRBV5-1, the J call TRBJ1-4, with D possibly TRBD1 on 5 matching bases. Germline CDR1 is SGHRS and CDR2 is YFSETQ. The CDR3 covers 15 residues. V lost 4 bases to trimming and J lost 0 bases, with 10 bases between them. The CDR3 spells CASSADSATNEKLFF. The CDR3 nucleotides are TGCGCCAGCAGCGCAGACAGTGCAACTAATGAAAAACTGTTTTTT. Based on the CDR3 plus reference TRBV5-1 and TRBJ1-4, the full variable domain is KAGVTQTPRYLIKTRGQQVTLSCSPISGHRSVSWYQQTPGQGLQFLFEYFSETQRNKGNFPGRFSGRQFSNSRSEMNVSTLELGDSALYLCASSADSATNEKLFFGSGTQLSVL.

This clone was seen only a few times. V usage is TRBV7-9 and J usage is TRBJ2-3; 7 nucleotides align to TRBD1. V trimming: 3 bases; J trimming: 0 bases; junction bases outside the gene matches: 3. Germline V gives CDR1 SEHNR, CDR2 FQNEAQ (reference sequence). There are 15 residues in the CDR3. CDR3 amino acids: CASSLDRTSTDTQYF. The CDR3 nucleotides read TGTGCCAGCAGCTTGGACAGGACTAGCACAGATACGCAGTATTTT. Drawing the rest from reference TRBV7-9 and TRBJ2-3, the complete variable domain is DTGVSQNPRHKITKRGQNVTFRCDPISEHNRLYWYRQTLGQGPEFLTYFQNEAQLEKSRLLSDRFSAERPKGSFSTLEIQRTEQGDSAMYLCASSLDRTSTDTQYFGPGTRLTVL.

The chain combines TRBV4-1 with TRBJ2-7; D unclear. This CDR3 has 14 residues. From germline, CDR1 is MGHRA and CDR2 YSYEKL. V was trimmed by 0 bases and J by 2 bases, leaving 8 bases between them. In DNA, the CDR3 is TGCGCCAGCAGCCAAGACGGAGTACCCTACGAGCAGTACTTC. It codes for CASSQDGVPYEQYF.

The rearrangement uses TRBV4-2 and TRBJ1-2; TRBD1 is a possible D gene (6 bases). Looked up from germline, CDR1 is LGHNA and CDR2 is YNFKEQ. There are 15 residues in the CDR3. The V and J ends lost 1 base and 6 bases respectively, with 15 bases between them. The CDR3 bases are TGTGCCAGCAGCCAAGGGGACCAGGGGATTAATGGCTACACCTTC. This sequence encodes CASSQGDQGINGYTF.